These 17 T cell receptor beta chains were sequenced from one sample in a study of blood T cell repertoires in COVID-19. Only in-frame clones appear in the TCRdb table, and some are missing; sequencing was by immunoSEQ multiplex PCR. Here the sample spans 210,000 or so clones, around 84% being singletons. The source material was peripheral blood. The receptors were sampled from a human donor in a cohort sampled during active COVID-19.

CDR3 nucleotide sequence: TGTGCCAGCAGTCTGGACACTAACTATGGCTACACCTTC. Its protein product is CASSLDTNYGYTF. The rearrangement uses TRBV25-1 and TRBJ1-2; tentatively, D is TRBD1 (5 bases). The germline V gene encodes CDR1 MGHDK and CDR2 SYGVNS. V was shortened by 5 bases and J by 0 bases, with 7 bases between the two germline ends. This CDR3 contains 13 residues.

V gene TRBV30 combines with J gene TRBJ2-7; 8 bases map to TRBD2. The CDR3 is 14 residues long. V was clipped by 0 bases and J by 4 bases; unmatched bases: 5. Germline values: CDR1 GTSNPN, CDR2 SVGIG (reference sequence). This CDR3 reads CAWSVGLAGYEQYF. As DNA, the CDR3 is TGTGCCTGGAGTGTAGGGTTAGCGGGGTACGAGCAGTACTTC.

The chain employs TRBV19 and TRBJ2-5, with TRBD1 matching over 8 bases. With 5 bases clipped from V and 3 bases from J, the junction kept 2 bases outside the gene matches. Germline CDR1 and CDR2: LNHDA and SQIVND (reference sequence). CDR3 length: 13 residues. CDR3 sequence reads: CASSEDREETQYF. CDR3 in DNA: TGTGCCAGTAGTGAGGACAGGGAAGAGACCCAGTACTTC. Drawing the rest from reference TRBV19 and TRBJ2-5, the complete variable domain is DGGITQSPKYLFRKEGQNVTLSCEQNLNHDAMYWYRQDPGQGLRLIYYSQIVNDFQKGDIAEGYSVSREKKESFPLTVTSAQKNPTAFYLCASSEDREETQYFGPGTRLLVL.

The chain employs TRBV29-1 and TRBJ2-1; D perhaps matches TRBD1 (6 bases). CDR3 length: 12 residues. From germline, CDR1 is SQVTM and CDR2 ANQGSEA. V was trimmed by 7 bases and J by 3 bases, leaving 10 bases between them. The DNA for the CDR3 is TGCAGCGGGGGGCAGGTCTACAATGAGCAGTTCTTC. Translated: CSGGQVYNEQFF.

This clone was observed a single time. CDR3 bases: TGTGCCAGCAGCTGGGGACTAGCGGCCTACGAGCAGTACTTC. Translation: CASSWGLAAYEQYF. The rearrangement joins TRBV7-9 to TRBJ2-7, with TRBD2 identical over 11 bases. V lost 4 bases to trimming and J lost 2 bases; unmatched junction nucleotides: 1. CDR3 length: 14 residues. Germline lookup yields CDR1 SEHNR and CDR2 FQNEAQ (reference sequence).

This clone was seen a handful of times. The chain has TRBV12-3 or TRBV12-4 and TRBJ1-2; 7 nucleotides agree with TRBD1. The CDR3 is 12 amino acids. With V trimmed by 8 bases and J by 8 bases, 8 bases remained unmatched. The CDR3 nucleotides read TGTGCCAGCGGTCGACAGGGAAACGGCTACACCTTC. Encoded protein: CASGRQGNGYTF.

The chain has TRBV28 and TRBJ1-5; TRBD1 agrees at 7 bases. Looked up from germline, CDR1 is MDHEN and CDR2 is SYDVKM. The CDR3 sequence is 13 residues long. Trimming cost V 7 bases and J 5 bases; bases outside gene matches: 5. The CDR3 nucleotides read TGTGCCAGCAACCGGGACAGCTATCAGCCCCAGCATTTT. Translated, it gives CASNRDSYQPQHF.

V and J are TRBV7-3 and TRBJ2-5; 9 positions match TRBD2. This CDR3 is 14 amino acids long. The trim removed 6 bases at V and 5 bases at J, leaving 7 bases unmatched. Germline assignment: CDR1 SGHTA and CDR2 FQGTGA. Written as DNA, the CDR3 is TGTGCCAGCAGTTCGAGCGGGGGGTCGGAGACCCAGTACTTC. It specifies CASSSSGGSETQYF.

The CDR3 DNA is TGTGCCAGCAGACTTAGCTATGGCTACACCTTC. As protein: CASRLSYGYTF. The chain has TRBV12-3 or TRBV12-4 and TRBJ1-2; D unclear. Trimming left V 6 bases short and J 4 bases short, with 6 bases between. This CDR3 has 11 residues.

This CDR3 reads CASTPGSGRPSSYNEQFF. CDR3 in DNA: TGTGCCAGTACCCCGGGTAGCGGGAGACCCAGCTCCTACAATGAGCAGTTCTTC. This chain connects TRBV19 to TRBJ2-1, with 9 bases lining up with TRBD2. V shed 7 bases, J shed 0 bases, and the junction held 13 bases outside the gene matches. The CDR3 is 18 residues long. The V gene's germline CDR1 is LNHDA and CDR2 SQIVND (reference sequence).

The genes are TRBV27 and TRBJ2-1, with TRBD2 identical over 15 bases. Trimming took 5 bases from V and 7 from J; bases not matched to a gene: 6. The germline CDR1 and CDR2 sequences are MNHEY and SMNVEV (reference sequence). The CDR3 contains 16 residues. CDR3 nucleotide sequence: TGTGCCAGCAGTGGTTCCGGGACTAGCGGGGGGAATGAGCAGTTCTTC. Amino acids: CASSGSGTSGGNEQFF.

V and J are TRBV2 and TRBJ1-4, with D possibly TRBD1 on 5 matching bases. This CDR3 is 16 amino acids long. Germline CDR1 and CDR2: SNHLY and FYNNEI. The V and J ends lost 2 bases and 7 bases respectively, with 17 bases between them. This CDR3 is CASSELHRGGAEKLFF. CDR3 coding DNA: TGTGCCAGCAGTGAATTGCATAGGGGTGGGGCTGAAAAACTGTTTTTT.

This clone has a single count. This chain connects TRBV7-3 to TRBJ2-1; a possible D gene is TRBD2 (7 bases). Trimming stripped 2 bases from V and 7 bases from J, with 15 bases between. Germline V gene lookup returns CDR1 SGHTA and CDR2 FQGTGA. The CDR3 is 15 amino acids. The DNA of the CDR3 is TGTGCCAGCAGCTTAGATCGGGGGGCGCGGAATGAGCAGTTCTTC. Translated: CASSLDRGARNEQFF.

The chain uses TRBV5-6 and TRBJ1-5; tentative D call: TRBD1 (6 bases). This CDR3 has 15 residues. Trimming took off 0 bases at V and 11 bases at J, with 18 bases between the two ends. Per the germline V gene, CDR1 is SGHDT and CDR2 is YYEEEE. For the CDR3, the DNA is TGTGCCAGCAGCTTGGCTCGGCAGGGGTTTTTGACCCAGCATTTT. Its translation is CASSLARQGFLTQHF.

This chain uses TRBV6-6 with TRBJ2-4, with TRBD2 matching 7 bases. Germline CDR1 reads MNHNY; CDR2 reads SVGAGI (reference sequence). J was trimmed by 6 bases and V by 3 bases; bases with no gene match: 5. This CDR3 has 14 residues. The chain's CDR3 is CASSYGGVRNIQYF. The CDR3 bases are TGTGCCAGCAGTTATGGGGGGGTAAGAAACATTCAGTACTTC.

This rearrangement joins TRBV6-5 to TRBJ2-3; perhaps TRBD1 as D (6 bases). The germline V and J ends were trimmed by 0 bases and 4 bases, with 11 bases remaining between them. This CDR3 region has 15 residues. CDR1 and CDR2 (germline): MNHEY, SVGAGI. The DNA for the CDR3 is TGTGCCAGCAGTTACTCGGGCAGGGGCCCAGATACGCAGTATTTT. It encodes CASSYSGRGPDTQYF.

This clone was seen once. V is TRBV29-1 and J is TRBJ2-1; a weak D match, TRBD2 (6 bases). V lost 4 bases and J 2 bases, leaving 18 bases between the germline ends. The length of the CDR3 is 16 residues. CDR1 is SQVTM, CDR2 ANQGSEA, per germline. CDR3: CSVAGLLSGPYNEQFF. DNA for the CDR3: TGCAGCGTTGCCGGGCTTTTGAGCGGGCCCTACAATGAGCAGTTCTTC.